Below are 3 T cell receptor beta chains sequenced from a single sample in a study of cytomegalovirus exposure and HLA in healthy donors. Sequencing used immunoSEQ multiplex PCR; TCRdb keeps in-frame clones, though not all of them. This table has some 230,000 clones, 85% to 95% appearing once. The sample was PBMCs. Every receptor here comes from a woman younger than 30 in good health and CMV-seronegative.

The genes are TRBV5-1 and TRBJ1-2; D is possibly TRBD1 (6 bases). The CDR3 loop spans 17 amino acids. CDR1 SGHRS and CDR2 YFSETQ come from the germline V gene. The V end was cut by 4 bases, the J end by 1 base, with 20 bases between. The chain's CDR3 is CASSGLDLDRFNYGYTF. The CDR3 nucleotides read TGCGCCAGCAGCGGGTTAGACCTGGACAGATTTAACTATGGCTACACCTTC.

This chain uses TRBV28 with TRBJ1-5; 8 positions agree with TRBD1. From germline, CDR1 is MDHEN and CDR2 SYDVKM. V was clipped by 7 bases and J by 2 bases; unmatched bases: 10. The CDR3 covers 16 residues. This CDR3 reads CASTGDRPRGNQPQHF. DNA for the CDR3: TGTGCCAGCACGGGGGACAGGCCAAGGGGCAATCAGCCCCAGCATTTT.

This clone was seen only once. This sequence joins TRBV6-5 and TRBJ2-1, with 8 bases aligning to TRBD1. Germline V gene sequence: CDR1 MNHEY, CDR2 SVGAGI. This CDR3 is built from 16 residues. Trimming at V came to 0 bases and at J to 5 bases, leaving 6 bases not matched to a gene. CDR3 nucleotides: TGTGCCAGCAGTTACTCCGACGGACAGGGCAACAATGAGCAGTTCTTC. Its translation: CASSYSDGQGNNEQFF.